A selection of T cell receptor beta chains follows, all from one sample in a study of PD-1 blockade in mismatch repair-deficient tumors. Clones were sequenced by immunoSEQ multiplex PCR, and TCRdb holds only the in-frame ones, with some missing. The table shows tens of thousands of clones, with roughly four fifths occurring only once. The specimen comprised peripheral blood, sampled 2 weeks after starting pembrolizumab. The receptors were gathered from an adult with mismatch repair-deficient cancer. The CDR3 runs from the conserved cysteine through the conserved F or W.

>TRBV5-1|TRBJ2-1
CASSEGQGGYNEQFF
>TRBV5-1|TRBJ2-2
CASSLARVDTGELFF
>TRBV30|TRBJ2-7
CAWSVSSEQYF
>TRBV5-8|TRBJ2-4
CASSLGNIQYF
>TRBV15|TRBJ2-7
CATSRDLRRVAGGPYEQYF
>TRBV15|TRBJ2-7
CATSTRGGGTYEQYF
>TRBV6-1|TRBJ2-1
CASSGGQTLYNEQFF
>TRBV27|TRBJ2-4
CASSLSHGGNIQYF
>TRBV29-1|TRBJ2-7
CSACNRGLVYEQYF
>TRBV5-6|TRBJ2-1
CASSEGLAGGFNEQFF
>TRBV21-1|TRBJ2-5
CASRIRGETQYF
>TRBV7-9|TRBJ2-7
CASSLGDIEQYF
>TRBV6-5|TRBJ2-7
CASSRTGGLSYEQYF
>TRBV7-6|TRBJ1-2
CASSLAPANYGYTF
>TRBV6-6|TRBJ1-1
CASTLLPQSGTEAFF
>TRBV6-5|TRBJ1-2
CASRPPGQEMNGYTF
>TRBV10-3|TRBJ1-5
CAIRLTRDRPNQPQHF
>TRBV10-1|TRBJ2-5
CASSSSGQAQETQYF
>TRBV25-1|TRBJ1-2
CASSDSRGDYGYTF
>TRBV7-8|TRBJ2-6
CASSLSLTGGKANVLTF
>TRBV5-6|TRBJ1-3
CASRFGSGNTIYF
>TRBV21-1|TRBJ2-1
CASSKAYSGTKNIYNEQFF
>TRBV7-9|TRBJ2-5
CASSPRGETQYF
>TRBV6-4|TRBJ2-1
CASSDVQDGYNEQFF
>TRBV7-2|TRBJ2-3
CASSRQPAPDTQYF
>TRBV5-1|TRBJ2-7
CASTLNGQGGSEQYF
>TRBV12-5|TRBJ1-5
CASGLPGNQPQHF
>TRBV19|TRBJ1-5
CASRWVGQPQHF
>TRBV6-5|TRBJ2-7
CASSYNSAYEQYF
>TRBV11-1|TRBJ2-1
CASRGQGAGSSYNEQFF
>TRBV9|TRBJ2-1
CASSVGGQAVEQFF
>TRBV6-6|TRBJ2-1
CASSYTQYNEQFF
>TRBV5-5|TRBJ2-2
CASRRGSPNTGELFF
>TRBV28|TRBJ2-7
CASSGTSGAYEQYF
>TRBV6-5|TRBJ2-7
CASSYSTSGPSYEQYF
>TRBV5-4|TRBJ2-1
CASSLSGRAGDEQFF
>TRBV11-1|TRBJ2-2
CASSLRSGELFF
>TRBV5-6|TRBJ2-3
CASSQQGSTDTQYF
>TRBV11-2|TRBJ2-3
CASSFSPSDTQYF
>TRBV2|TRBJ2-5
CASSDHLGMGETQYF
>TRBV28|.
CASSSFIARTYEQYF
>TRBV6-1|TRBJ2-7
CASSYVDEQYF
>TRBV28|TRBJ2-1
CASSLFGTSGYNEQFF
>TRBV19|TRBJ2-2
CASRPPSDTGELFF
>TRBV30|TRBJ1-2
CAWSGAGGYTF
>TRBV30|TRBJ2-7
CAWCHRDRGFYEQYF